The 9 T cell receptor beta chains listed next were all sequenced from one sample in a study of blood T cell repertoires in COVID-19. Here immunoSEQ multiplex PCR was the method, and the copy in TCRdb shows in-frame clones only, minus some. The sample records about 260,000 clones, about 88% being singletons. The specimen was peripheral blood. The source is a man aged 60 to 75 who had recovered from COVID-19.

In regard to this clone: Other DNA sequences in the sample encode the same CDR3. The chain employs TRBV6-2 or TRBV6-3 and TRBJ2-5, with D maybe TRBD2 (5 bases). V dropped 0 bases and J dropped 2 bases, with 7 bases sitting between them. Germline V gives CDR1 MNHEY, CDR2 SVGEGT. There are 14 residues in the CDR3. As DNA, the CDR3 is TGTGCCAGCAGTTACTCGAGGGTACAAGAGACCCAGTACTTC. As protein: CASSYSRVQETQYF.

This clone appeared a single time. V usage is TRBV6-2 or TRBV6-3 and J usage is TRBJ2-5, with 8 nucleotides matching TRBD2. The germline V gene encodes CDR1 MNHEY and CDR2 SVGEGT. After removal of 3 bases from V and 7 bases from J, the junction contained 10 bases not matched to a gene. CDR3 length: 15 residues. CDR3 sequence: CASSYTAGGGWTQYF. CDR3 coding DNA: TGTGCCAGCAGTTATACGGCGGGGGGAGGATGGACCCAGTACTTC.

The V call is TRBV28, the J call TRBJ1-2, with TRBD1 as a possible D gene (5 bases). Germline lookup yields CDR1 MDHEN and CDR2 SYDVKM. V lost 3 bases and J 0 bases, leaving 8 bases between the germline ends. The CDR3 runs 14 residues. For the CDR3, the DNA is TGTGCCAGCAGTTTGGCAGGGACTAACTATGGCTACACCTTC. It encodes CASSLAGTNYGYTF.

The DNA of the CDR3 is TGCGCCAGCAGCCCTGGGGGACAGGGCTCTGGAAACACCATATATTTT. Its protein is CASSPGGQGSGNTIYF. V is TRBV5-1 and J is TRBJ1-3, with 9 positions matching TRBD1. This CDR3 is built from 16 residues. V lost 4 bases to trimming and J lost 0 bases; unmatched junction nucleotides: 5. CDR1 is SGHRS, CDR2 YFSETQ, per germline.

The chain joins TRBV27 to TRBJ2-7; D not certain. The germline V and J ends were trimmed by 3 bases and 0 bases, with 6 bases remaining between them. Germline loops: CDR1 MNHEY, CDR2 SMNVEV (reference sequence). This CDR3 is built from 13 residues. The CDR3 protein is CASSLSGSYEQYF. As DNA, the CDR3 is TGTGCCAGCAGTTTGAGTGGCTCCTACGAGCAGTACTTC.

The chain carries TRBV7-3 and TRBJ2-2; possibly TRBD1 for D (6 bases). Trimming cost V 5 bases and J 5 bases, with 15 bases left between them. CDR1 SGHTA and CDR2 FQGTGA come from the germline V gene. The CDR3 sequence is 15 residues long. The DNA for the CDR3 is TGTGCCAGCAGCCAAACAGGGCCTGGAACCGGGGAGCTGTTTTTT. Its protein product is CASSQTGPGTGELFF.

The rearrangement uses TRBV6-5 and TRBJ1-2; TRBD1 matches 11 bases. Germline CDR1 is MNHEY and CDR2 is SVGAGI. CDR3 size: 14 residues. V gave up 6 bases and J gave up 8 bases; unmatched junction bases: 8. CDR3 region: CASRSDRGPGGYTF. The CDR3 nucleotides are TGTGCCAGCAGATCGGACAGGGGGCCAGGGGGCTACACCTTC.

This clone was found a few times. The CDR3 region is CAIQDYGAGNTIYF. As DNA, the CDR3 is TGTGCCATCCAGGACTACGGGGCTGGAAACACCATATATTTT. The V gene is TRBV6-6, the J gene TRBJ1-3, with D unresolved. V lost 10 bases, J lost 2 bases, and 15 bases lay in between. Per the germline V gene, CDR1 is MNHNY and CDR2 is SVGAGI (reference sequence). This CDR3 is 14 amino acids long.

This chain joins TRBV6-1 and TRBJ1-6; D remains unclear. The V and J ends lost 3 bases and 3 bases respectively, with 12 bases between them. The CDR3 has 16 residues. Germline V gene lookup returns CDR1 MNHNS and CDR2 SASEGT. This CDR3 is CASSESQTFYNSPLHF. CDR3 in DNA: TGTGCCAGCAGTGAGTCACAGACCTTCTATAATTCACCCCTCCACTTT.